This T cell receptor (beta chain) appears in the sequencing data of a study of brain T cells in children with intractable seizures. J gave up 0 bases and V 6 bases, and 5 bases lay outside the gene matches. Germline CDR1 and CDR2: SNHLY and FYNNEI. This CDR3 contains 15 residues. Sample time point: blood from clinic visit 5 months post-surgery; TSC patient then seizure free. This table comes from immunoSEQ multiplex PCR, and its TCRdb copy is limited to in-frame clones, with some not included. The table has 340,000 or so clones, 93% seen once. The receptor was derived from a boy younger than two with tuberous sclerosis and intractable seizures. This rearrangement joins TRBV2 to TRBJ2-7; 10 bases align to TRBD2. The sequenced sample was peripheral blood, obtained approximately 5 months after surgery. The CDR3 loop reads CASRKLAGSSYEQYF. As DNA, the CDR3 is TGTGCCAGCAGAAAACTAGCGGGGAGCTCCTACGAGCAGTACTTC.